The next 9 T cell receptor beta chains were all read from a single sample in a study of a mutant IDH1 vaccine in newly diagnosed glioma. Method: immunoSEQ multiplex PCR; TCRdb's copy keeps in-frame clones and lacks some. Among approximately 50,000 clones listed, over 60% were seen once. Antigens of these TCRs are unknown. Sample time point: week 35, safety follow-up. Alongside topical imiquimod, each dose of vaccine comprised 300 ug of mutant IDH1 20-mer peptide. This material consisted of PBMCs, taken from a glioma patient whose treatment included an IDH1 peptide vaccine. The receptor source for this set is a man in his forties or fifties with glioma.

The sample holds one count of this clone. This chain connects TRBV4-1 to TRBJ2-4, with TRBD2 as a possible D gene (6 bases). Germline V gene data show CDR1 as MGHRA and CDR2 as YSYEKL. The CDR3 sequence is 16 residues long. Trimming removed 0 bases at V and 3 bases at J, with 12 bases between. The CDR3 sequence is CASSQEGGTSKNIQYF. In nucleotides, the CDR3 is TGCGCCAGCAGCCAAGAGGGCGGGACGAGCAAAAACATTCAGTACTTC.

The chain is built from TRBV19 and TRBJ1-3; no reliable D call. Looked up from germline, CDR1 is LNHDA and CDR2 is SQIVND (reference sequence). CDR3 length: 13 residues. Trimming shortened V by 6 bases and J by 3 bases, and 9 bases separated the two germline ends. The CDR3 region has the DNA TGTGCCAGTAGAGAAGGTGTTGGAAACACCATATATTTT. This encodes CASREGVGNTIYF.

This CDR3 reads CASSPLGSRSGNTIYF. The CDR3 DNA is TGTGCCAGCTCACCACTGGGGTCCCGCTCTGGAAACACCATATATTTT. The chain links TRBV18 to TRBJ1-3; unclear D gene. CDR3 length: 16 residues. Trimming removed 1 base from V and 0 bases from J, with 10 bases in between. The V gene's germline CDR1 is KGHSH and CDR2 LQKENI.

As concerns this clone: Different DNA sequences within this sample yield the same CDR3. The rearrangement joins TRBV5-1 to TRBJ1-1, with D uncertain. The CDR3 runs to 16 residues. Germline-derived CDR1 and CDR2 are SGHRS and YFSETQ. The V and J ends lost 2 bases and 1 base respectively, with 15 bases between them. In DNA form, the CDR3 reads TGCGCCAGCAGCTTCCCCCGATCGGGGTCGAACACTGAAGCTTTCTTT. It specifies CASSFPRSGSNTEAFF. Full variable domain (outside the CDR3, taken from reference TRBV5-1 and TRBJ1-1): KAGVTQTPRYLIKTRGQQVTLSCSPISGHRSVSWYQQTPGQGLQFLFEYFSETQRNKGNFPGRFSGRQFSNSRSEMNVSTLELGDSALYLCASSFPRSGSNTEAFFGQGTRLTVV.

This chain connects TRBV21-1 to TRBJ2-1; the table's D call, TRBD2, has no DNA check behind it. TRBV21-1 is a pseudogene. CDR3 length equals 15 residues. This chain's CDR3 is CASSKVCGSTNEQFF. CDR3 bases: TGTGCCAGCAGCAAAGTGTGCGGGAGCACCAATGAGCAGTTCTTC.

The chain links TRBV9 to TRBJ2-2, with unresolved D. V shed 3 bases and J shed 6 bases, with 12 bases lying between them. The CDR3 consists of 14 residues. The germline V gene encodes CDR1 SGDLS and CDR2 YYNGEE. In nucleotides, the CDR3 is TGTGCCAGCAGCGCCCCTCCGGGCGCCGGGGAGCTGTTTTTT. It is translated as CASSAPPGAGELFF.

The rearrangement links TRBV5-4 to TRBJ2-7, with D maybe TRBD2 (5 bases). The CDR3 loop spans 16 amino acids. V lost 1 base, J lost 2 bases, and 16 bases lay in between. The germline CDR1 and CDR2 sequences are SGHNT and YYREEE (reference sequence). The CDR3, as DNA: TGTGCCAGCAGCTTGTCTTACGGACTGGGGACCTACGAGCAGTACTTC. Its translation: CASSLSYGLGTYEQYF.

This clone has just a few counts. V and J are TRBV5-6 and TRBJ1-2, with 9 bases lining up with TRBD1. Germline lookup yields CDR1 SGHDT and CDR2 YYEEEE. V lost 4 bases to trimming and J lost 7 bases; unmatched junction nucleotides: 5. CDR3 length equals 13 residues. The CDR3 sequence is CASSITGGLGYTF. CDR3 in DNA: TGTGCCAGCAGCATTACAGGGGGCCTTGGCTACACCTTC. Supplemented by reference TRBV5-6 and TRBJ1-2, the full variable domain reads DAGVTQSPTHLIKTRGQQVTLRCSPKSGHDTVSWYQQALGQGPQFIFQYYEEEERQRGNFPDRFSGHQFPNYSSELNVNALLLGDSALYLCASSITGGLGYTFGSGTRLTVV.

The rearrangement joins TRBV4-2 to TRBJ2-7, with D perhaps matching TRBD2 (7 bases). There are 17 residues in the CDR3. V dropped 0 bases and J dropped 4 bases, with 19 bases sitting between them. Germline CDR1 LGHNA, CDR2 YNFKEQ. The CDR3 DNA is TGTGCCAGCAGCCAAGATCTAGGGGGGGGAGGTGGTTACGAGCAGTACTTC. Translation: CASSQDLGGGGGYEQYF.